This TCR beta chain was sequenced for a study of T cells in Graves' hyperthyroidism and ophthalmopathy. This clonotype has just a few counts. It was RNA transcripts that yielded the amplified TCR beta CDR3 regions. The primer set for the first-round RT-PCR of the TCR CDR3 was HTBI. TCRdb re-derived calls from the multiplex PCR reads in MiXCR, one entry per CDR3 protein. The sample comprises roughly 290,000 distinct CDR3 sequences, around 13% of which are singletons, and less than 8% rests with the top ten. Sequencing was performed on blood. The receptor's source is a woman between 40 and 50 years old with Graves' hyperthyroidism.

The CDR3 here is CASSQSVVAYNSPLHF. CDR3 nucleotide sequence: TGCGCCAGCAGCCAGTCCGTGGTCGCCTATAATTCACCCCTCCACTTT. The rearrangement links TRBV4-1 to TRBJ1-6; D not resolved. CDR1 and CDR2 from the germline V gene are MGHRA and YSYEKL. This CDR3 is built from 16 residues. V gave up 3 bases and J gave up 2 bases, with 11 bases separating them.